This T cell receptor beta chain was captured in a study of metastatic and nonmetastatic thyroid tumors (TCRdb year 2020). For context, the study as a whole: Repertoires were compared across peripheral blood and tumor or nodule tissue samples from malignant and benign thyroid patients.

By share, this clone ranks as medium-sized (0.01 to 0.1%). The target of this receptor is not known. There are no base qualities to consult, and no much larger clone falls within one base. From a lookup of the germline V gene, CDR1 and CDR2 are SGHDT and YYEEEE. Including cysteine and phenylalanine, the CDR3 has 14 amino acids. Just CDR3 DNA is preserved here, 42 bases in frame from base 1. Unmatched junction bases come to 7, with V trimmed by 4 bases and J by 3 bases. Receptor libraries were prepared by PCR. TCRdb names Illumina HiSeq 4000 as the instrument used. High-throughput sequencing was used to profile the TCR beta-chain CDR3 region of each patient. The authors' analysis ran thus. Drawing on CDR3 differences between clinicopathological groups, the researchers built a classifier meant to tell apart patients with distant-metastatic papillary thyroid cancer. To measure repertoire diversity the researchers used the Shannon index, while the Morisita-Horn index served to gauge how similar the tumor and blood repertoires were. The raw public reads went through TCRdb reprocessing: fastp at Q25, MiXCR clone calling, in-frame beta chains kept. The V and J calls come from TCRdb's annotation, not from the publication. The sample profile shows roughly 12,000 clones; about 31% of them were found once. The ten largest make up roughly 11% of the sample.

No patient had received any treatment before thyroid surgery. Patient clinical samples collected from the early 2010s to the late 2010s were retrospectively analysed using T-cell receptor beta sequencing. Results the study describes overall, beyond this receptor: In both blood and tumor samples, malignant tumors were reported to have significantly higher TCR beta diversity than benign nodules.

Recombination linked TRBV5-6 to TRBJ2-7, with 7 bases matching TRBD1. This receptor was obtained from a female donor with papillary thyroid cancer or a benign thyroid nodule (not recorded which). Some clones in this sample may be carry-over from other donors' samples. Source material: tumor tissue. The DNA sequence is given as TGTGCCAGCAGCAACCCGACAGGGAGCTACGAGCAGTACTTC. Its translation reads: CASSNPTGSYEQYF.